The 31 T cell receptor beta chains below come from one sample, sequenced in a study of blood T cells in healthy people across ages. Then a second PCR, running roughly 6 to 12 cycles, was carried out with a sample-barcoded 5' primer and a J-beta primer mix. MiXCR, applied by TCRdb to the 5' RACE reads, yields one record per CDR3 protein. The sample holds about 1.6 million distinct CDR3 sequences, around 35% seen once. Sequencing was performed on blood. These receptors all stem from a young woman in good health.

J is TRBJ2-5 and V is TRBV28; either TRBD1 or TRBD2 may supply D (5 bases each). Near its end, the DNA agrees better with TRBJ2-7, so the J call may be wrong. Germline CDR1 reads MDHEN; CDR2 reads SYDVKM. The CDR3 spans 13 residues. The chain's CDR3 is CASRASGTIEQYF. The CDR3, as DNA: TGTGCCAGCAGAGCCTCCGGGACGATCGAGCAGTACTTC.

The V gene is TRBV7-9, the J gene TRBJ2-7, with D tentatively TRBD1 (6 bases). This CDR3 has 14 amino acids. The ends were cut back, 5 bases at V and 3 bases at J, with 14 bases in the middle. Germline CDR1 is SEHNR and CDR2 is FQNEAQ (reference sequence). The CDR3 DNA is TGTGCCAGCAGCCCCCGACAGGAGATCTACGAGCAGTACTTC. Amino acid sequence: CASSPRQEIYEQYF. Full variable domain (missing parts from reference TRBV7-9 and TRBJ2-7): DTGVSQNPRHKITKRGQNVTFRCDPISEHNRLYWYRQTLGQGPEFLTYFQNEAQLEKSRLLSDRFSAERPKGSFSTLEIQRTEQGDSAMYLCASSPRQEIYEQYFGPGTRLTVT.

Details on this clonotype: A much larger clonotype is one base distant, so this may be a read error. The chain has TRBV20-1 and TRBJ1-1; D not resolved. Germline V gene sequence: CDR1 DFQATT, CDR2 SNEGSKA (reference sequence). This CDR3 has 12 residues. CDR3 nucleotides: TGCAGTGCAGAACAGAAGAACATTGAAGCTTTCTTT. This gives the protein CSAEQKNIEAFF.

A note on this clonotype: It may be a read error: a sequence one base away is much more abundant. This rearrangement joins TRBV9 to TRBJ2-7; 11 bases fit TRBD1. V lost 4 bases, J lost 6 bases, and 6 bases stayed unmatched. The CDR3 is made up of 14 amino acids. Germline V gene lookup returns CDR1 SGDLS and CDR2 YYNGEE. CDR3 sequence: CASSPGQGDCEQYF. CDR3 in DNA: TGTGCCAGCAGCCCGGGACAGGGGGACTGCGAGCAGTACTTC.

The chain links TRBV20-1 to TRBJ1-2; no clear D. V lost 3 bases and J lost 0, with 14 bases in between. Looked up from germline, CDR1 is DFQATT and CDR2 is SNEGSKA (reference sequence). This CDR3 comprises 15 residues. CDR3 bases: TGCAGTGCTAGTCCTCCGGACGGATCTAACTATGGCTACACCTTC. It translates to CSASPPDGSNYGYTF.

This clonotype was observed a few times. This sequence joins TRBV5-5 and TRBJ2-3, with D unclear. This CDR3 is built from 13 residues. The germline V and J ends were trimmed by 1 base and 6 bases, with 9 bases remaining between them. CDR1 SGHKS and CDR2 YYEKEE come from the germline V gene (reference sequence). The CDR3 here is CASSLMSGDTQYF. The CDR3 nucleotides are TGTGCCAGCAGCTTGATGTCGGGCGATACGCAGTATTTT.

V is TRBV7-3 and J is TRBJ2-1; 15 bases line up with TRBD2. The CDR3 totals 18 residues. The ends lost 0 bases at V and 6 bases at J; junction bases unmatched: 6. Germline V gene lookup returns CDR1 SGHTA and CDR2 FQGTGA. The CDR3 loop reads CASSLTGTSGGWGNEQFF. The CDR3 DNA reads TGTGCCAGCAGCTTAACAGGGACTAGCGGGGGGTGGGGCAATGAGCAGTTCTTC.

Worth noting for this clonotype: A much larger clone lies one base from this, so it may be a read error. This rearrangement joins TRBV7-2 to TRBJ2-1; the D gene is possibly TRBD1 (5 bases). The CDR3 extends over 14 amino acids. Germline V gene data show CDR1 as SGHTA and CDR2 as FQGNSA. Here the CDR3 DNA reads TGTGCCGGCAGCTTAGGGGCGACCTACAATGAGCAGTTCTTC. It yields the protein CAGSLGATYNEQFF. The variable domain in full, completed from reference TRBV7-2 and TRBJ2-1, reads GAGVSQSPSNKVTEKGKDVELRCDPISGHTALYWYRQSLGQGLEFLIYFQGNSAPDKSGLPSDRFSAERTGGSVSTLTIQRTQQEDSAVYLCAGSLGATYNEQFFGPGTRLTVL.

V is TRBV3-1 and J is TRBJ1-2; a weak D match, TRBD1 (5 bases). V lost 1 base and J lost 8, with 11 bases in between. Germline CDR1 reads LGHDT; CDR2 reads YNNKEL (reference sequence). The CDR3 consists of 13 residues. The CDR3 is CASSQVGQGGYTF. For the CDR3, the DNA is TGTGCCAGCAGCCAAGTTGGACAAGGAGGCTACACCTTC.

To note about this clonotype: A much larger clone lies one base from this, so it may be a read error. The chain links TRBV29-1 to TRBJ2-1; tentative D call: TRBD2 (5 bases). CDR3 length: 14 amino acids. From germline, CDR1 is SQVTM and CDR2 ANQGSEA. The CDR3 nucleotides are TGCGGCGCACTGCGAGGAGGTGGTGTAAATGAGCAGTTCTTC. Translated: CGALRGGGVNEQFF.

This chain joins TRBV5-1 and TRBJ2-3; the D call may be TRBD1 or TRBD2 (5 bases each). Looked up from germline, CDR1 is SGHRS and CDR2 is YFSETQ. Trimming removed 0 bases at V and 2 bases at J, with 13 bases between. The CDR3 totals 16 residues. CDR3 bases: TGCGCCAGCAGCTTGGCCGTGGGGGTAACCACAGATACGCAGTATTTT. It yields the protein CASSLAVGVTTDTQYF.

This clonotype was seen at least ten times. The CDR3 bases are TGCAGTGCTAGCACGCTCGGCGCGGGAAGTCCCGAGCAGTACTTC. Protein sequence: CSASTLGAGSPEQYF. The rearrangement joins TRBV20-1 to TRBJ2-7; maybe TRBD2 (6 bases). Germline V gives CDR1 DFQATT, CDR2 SNEGSKA (reference sequence). This CDR3 region has 15 residues. Trimming took 3 bases from V and 6 from J, leaving 21 bases between them.

This clonotype was recorded only once. Germline and junction disagree at one end, which may indicate a read error. The chain employs TRBV27 and TRBJ2-5; tentatively, D is TRBD2 (6 bases). This CDR3 region has 16 residues. Germline values: CDR1 MNHEY, CDR2 SMNVEV (reference sequence). The CDR3, as DNA: TGTACCAGCAGTTCCCAACGCGGAGCGGGCCAAGAGACCCAGTACTTC. It yields the protein CTSSSQRGAGQETQYF.

V is TRBV29-1 and J is TRBJ1-1; tentatively, D is TRBD1 (5 bases). Trimming left V 1 base short and J 4 bases short, with 10 bases between. CDR3 size: 13 residues. Germline values: CDR1 SQVTM, CDR2 ANQGSEA. This chain's CDR3 is CSVEGGAPTEAFF. CDR3 in DNA: TGCAGCGTTGAAGGTGGGGCTCCCACTGAAGCTTTCTTT. Variable domain in full (rest from reference TRBV29-1 and TRBJ1-1): SAVISQKPSRDICQRGTSLTIQCQVDSQVTMMFWYRQQPGQSLTLIATANQGSEATYESGFVIDKFPISRPNLTFSTLTVSNMSPEDSSIYLCSVEGGAPTEAFFGQGTRLTVV.

The chain couples TRBV12-3 or TRBV12-4 to TRBJ1-4; 10 bases map to TRBD1. The CDR3 contains 16 residues. The V segment lost 6 bases and the J segment 5 bases; nucleotides outside the gene matches: 9. CDR3 coding DNA: TGTGCCAGCAGGCCTCCGGGACAGGGGACCAATGAAAAACTGTTTTTT. It specifies CASRPPGQGTNEKLFF.

In this sample, this clonotype turned up a few times. Being one base from a much bigger clone, this may be a read error. The genes are TRBV29-1 and TRBJ2-4; TRBD1 matches at 8 bases. CDR1 is SQVTM, CDR2 ANQGSEA, per germline. The CDR3 is 12 residues long. V lost 6 bases, J lost 13 bases, and 11 bases stayed unmatched. The CDR3 bases are TGCAGCGTGGAGACAGGGGCTTTTGAGCAGTACTTC. As protein: CSVETGAFEQYF.

This clonotype was seen only once. V is TRBV15 and J is TRBJ2-1; TRBD2 matches at 14 bases. The CDR3 covers 20 residues. CDR1 and CDR2 from the germline V gene are LNHNV and YYDKDF (reference sequence). Trimming took 4 bases from V and 6 from J; bases not matched to a gene: 17. CDR3 sequence (DNA): TGTGCCACCAGCAACCCAACACAGGGGGGGACTAGCGGGAGCATCAATGAGCAGTTCTTC. This translates into CATSNPTQGGTSGSINEQFF.

J is TRBJ1-2 and V is TRBV5-1; TRBD1 is a possible D gene (6 bases). Germline CDR1 SGHRS, CDR2 YFSETQ. Trimming pared 2 bases from V and 0 bases from J, leaving 17 bases between. This CDR3 is 17 amino acids long. The chain's CDR3 is CASSFSTDRTSNYGYTF. Written as DNA, the CDR3 is TGCGCCAGCAGCTTCTCCACGGACAGAACCTCTAACTATGGCTACACCTTC.

This clonotype was detected many times. V and J are TRBV10-3 and TRBJ1-1; 8 nucleotides match TRBD1. J was trimmed by 1 base and V by 9 bases; bases with no gene match: 4. The germline V gene encodes CDR1 ENHRY and CDR2 SYGVKD. The CDR3 sequence is 13 residues long. CDR3 nucleotide sequence: TGTGCCATTGACAGGGGTAAGAACACTGAAGCTTTCTTT. It specifies CAIDRGKNTEAFF.

To note about this clonotype: One end of the junction does not line up with germline, which may come from a read error. The CDR3 region has the DNA TGTGCCGGCAGTACCCCAGGGGGCACTAATGAAAAACTGTTTTTT. Amino acids: CAGSTPGGTNEKLFF. This chain uses TRBV25-1 with TRBJ1-4; 8 bases are shared with TRBD1. The V gene's germline CDR1 is MGHDK and CDR2 SYGVNS. The CDR3 is 15 amino acids. The full variable domain, its missing parts supplied by reference TRBV25-1 and TRBJ1-4, is EADIYQTPRYLVIGTGKKITLECSQTMGHDKMYWYQQDPGMELHLIHYSYGVNSTEKGDLSSESTVSRIRTEHFPLTLESARPSHTSQYLCAGSTPGGTNEKLFFGSGTQLSVL.

This chain connects TRBV28 to TRBJ2-7, with D uncertain. V lost 3 bases and J lost 1, with 13 bases in between. The CDR3 has 15 residues. Germline assignment: CDR1 MDHEN and CDR2 SYDVKM. DNA of the CDR3: TGTGCCAGCAGTTTCCCTTCGGGCGGATCCTACGAGCAGTACTTC. This encodes CASSFPSGGSYEQYF. Full variable domain (remainder filled in from reference TRBV28 and TRBJ2-7): DVKVTQSSRYLVKRTGEKVFLECVQDMDHENMFWYRQDPGLGLRLIYFSYDVKMKEKGDIPEGYSVSREKKERFSLILESASTNQTSMYLCASSFPSGGSYEQYFGPGTRLTVT.

This clonotype has at least ten counts. The rearrangement uses TRBV27 and TRBJ2-1; a weak D match, TRBD1 (5 bases). The CDR3 extends over 15 amino acids. V was cut by 4 bases and J by 2 bases, with 12 bases left in between. Looked up from germline, CDR1 is MNHEY and CDR2 is SMNVEV (reference sequence). CDR3 sequence reads: CASSSKGNPYNEQFF. For the CDR3, the DNA is TGTGCCAGCAGTTCAAAGGGGAATCCCTACAATGAGCAGTTCTTC.

This sequence joins TRBV7-3 and TRBJ2-1, with D unclear. The germline V and J ends were trimmed by 5 bases and 8 bases, with 7 bases remaining between them. CDR1 SGHTA and CDR2 FQGTGA come from the germline V gene. The CDR3 length is 11 residues. Here the CDR3 reads CASSPTDEQFF. DNA of the CDR3: TGTGCCAGCAGCCCGACGGATGAGCAGTTCTTC.

This clonotype was seen a handful of times. J is TRBJ1-5 and V is TRBV7-8; no definite D call. There are 13 residues in the CDR3. Per the germline V gene, CDR1 is SGHVS and CDR2 is FQNEAQ. The germline V and J ends were trimmed by 3 bases and 4 bases, with 7 bases remaining between them. This chain's CDR3 is CASSFDLNQPQHF. The CDR3 DNA is TGTGCCAGCAGCTTTGACTTAAATCAGCCCCAGCATTTT.

V and J are TRBV4-1 and TRBJ2-7; D might be TRBD1 (6 bases). Germline CDR1 and CDR2: MGHRA and YSYEKL. Trimming took 8 bases from V and 3 from J, leaving 23 bases between them. CDR3 size: 16 residues. The CDR3: CASQRGTGTQIYEQYF. The CDR3, as DNA: TGCGCCAGCCAAAGAGGTACCGGGACACAAATCTACGAGCAGTACTTC.

This clonotype was seen more than once but under ten times. V gene TRBV5-5 combines with J gene TRBJ2-3; D gene uncertain. This CDR3 is 13 amino acids long. V lost 5 bases, J lost 5 bases, and 12 bases lay in between. Per the germline V gene, CDR1 is SGHKS and CDR2 is YYEKEE (reference sequence). CDR3: CASSPGDLDTQYF. CDR3 DNA sequence: TGTGCCAGCAGTCCGGGCGACTTAGATACGCAGTATTTT.

The rearrangement joins TRBV20-1 to TRBJ1-5; tentative D call: TRBD1 (6 bases). The CDR3 has 14 amino acids. With 3 bases removed from V and 6 bases from J, the gap between germline ends came to 15 bases. CDR1 and CDR2 (germline): DFQATT, SNEGSKA (reference sequence). CDR3: CSASPGRGRQPQHF. The CDR3 coding sequence is TGCAGTGCTAGCCCCGGCAGGGGACGTCAGCCCCAGCATTTT.

The genes are TRBV9 and TRBJ2-2; 7 nucleotides match TRBD2. The germline gives CDR1 SGDLS, CDR2 YYNGEE. V dropped 0 bases and J dropped 8; count of bases not matched to a gene: 7. The CDR3 is 15 residues long. The chain's CDR3 is CASSVDGGTAGELFF. The CDR3 DNA follows: TGTGCCAGCAGCGTAGACGGGGGGACTGCGGGGGAGCTGTTTTTT.

This clonotype appeared a few times. V is TRBV6-1 and J is TRBJ1-1; 7 nucleotides align to TRBD1. The CDR3 sequence is 17 residues long. V was pared by 5 bases and J by 0 bases, with 12 bases of the junction left unmatched. CDR1 and CDR2 (germline): MNHNS, SASEGT. CDR3 nucleotides: TGTGCCAGCAGTCCTTTAATCCTAGACAGGGTGAACACTGAAGCTTTCTTT. Protein: CASSPLILDRVNTEAFF.

The sample holds many counts of this clonotype. The V call is TRBV7-2, the J call TRBJ2-4; D is undetermined. Germline V CDR1 and CDR2: SGHTA, FQGNSA. This CDR3 contains 13 residues. CDR3 in DNA: TGTCGAGTAAGGATCTGGCACATTAGGCCCCAGTACTTC. Translation gives CRVRIWHIRPQYF. Full variable domain (remainder filled in from reference TRBV7-2 and TRBJ2-4): GAGVSQSPSNKVTEKGKDVELRCDPISGHTALYWYRQSLGQGLEFLIYFQGNSAPDKSGLPSDRFSAERTGGSVSTLTIQRTQQEDSAVYLCRVRIWHIRPQYFGAGTRLSVL.

This clonotype appeared once. The chain is built from TRBV29-1 and TRBJ2-7; TRBD1 or TRBD2 may be the D gene (5 bases each). Germline CDR1 SQVTM, CDR2 ANQGSEA. This CDR3 comprises 12 residues. CDR3 sequence (DNA): TGCAACGTGGGGGACGGCTCCTACGAGCAGTACTTC. It is translated as CNVGDGSYEQYF.